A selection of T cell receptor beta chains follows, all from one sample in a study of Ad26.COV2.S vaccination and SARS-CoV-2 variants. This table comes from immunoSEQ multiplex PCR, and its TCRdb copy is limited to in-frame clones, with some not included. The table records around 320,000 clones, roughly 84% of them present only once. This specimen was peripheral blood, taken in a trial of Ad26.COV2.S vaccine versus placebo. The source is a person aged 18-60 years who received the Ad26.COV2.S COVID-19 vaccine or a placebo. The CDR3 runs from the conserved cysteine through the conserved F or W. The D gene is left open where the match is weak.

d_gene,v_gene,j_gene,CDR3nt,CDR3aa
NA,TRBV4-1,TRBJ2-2,TGCGCCAGCCTTCCGGGCGGGGCGAACACCGGGGAGCTGTTTTTT,CASLPGGANTGELFF
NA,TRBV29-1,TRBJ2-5,TGCAGCGTTGAGCAGGCGGGACAAGAGACCCAGTACTTC,CSVEQAGQETQYF
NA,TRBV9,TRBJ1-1,TGTGCCAGCAGCGTAGGACAGTCTAACACTGAAGCTTTCTTT,CASSVGQSNTEAFF
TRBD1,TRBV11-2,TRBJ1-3,TGTGCCAGCAGCCCACGGGACAGGGGAGGCGGAAACACCATATATTTT,CASSPRDRGGGNTIYF
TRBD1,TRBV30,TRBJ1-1,TGTGCCTGGAGTGTACTGAGAATGACAGGGGGTACGGGCACTGAAGCTTTCTTT,CAWSVLRMTGGTGTEAFF
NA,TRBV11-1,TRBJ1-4,TGTGCCAGCAAAACAACAACTAATGAAAAACTGTTTTTT,CASKTTTNEKLFF
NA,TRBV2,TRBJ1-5,TGTGCCAGCAGTACCGACAGGTTGGGCAATCAGCCCCAGCATTTT,CASSTDRLGNQPQHF
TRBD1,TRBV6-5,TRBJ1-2,TGTGCCAGCAGTACCCGGGACAGGGGGTATGGCTACACCTTC,CASSTRDRGYGYTF
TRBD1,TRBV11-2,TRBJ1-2,TGTGCCAGCAGCCCAGGGGGGTTCGATGGCTACACCTTC,CASSPGGFDGYTF
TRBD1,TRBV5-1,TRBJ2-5,TGCGCCAGCAGCCCCGGGACAGGAGGCTGGAAGGAGACCCAGTACTTC,CASSPGTGGWKETQYF
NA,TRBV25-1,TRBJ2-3,TGTGCCAGCAGTGAATATCGGGCAGGGACAGATACGCAGTATTTT,CASSEYRAGTDTQYF
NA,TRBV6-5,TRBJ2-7,TGTGCCAGCAGTACCGGCTACGAGCAGTACTTC,CASSTGYEQYF
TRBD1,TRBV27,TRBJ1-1,TGTGCCAGCAGTTTAGGGGGGACAGGTGCGTACACTGAAGCTTTCTTT,CASSLGGTGAYTEAFF
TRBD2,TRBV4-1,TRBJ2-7,TGCGCCAGCAGCCAAGATTTGGTGGGGGGGACCGCCTACGAGCAGTACTTC,CASSQDLVGGTAYEQYF